This T cell receptor beta chain was observed in a study of molecular identifiers for immune sequencing clone quantification. About this clonotype: The antigen remains unidentified. This may be a read error, as it is one base from a much larger clone.

Losses at the gene ends were 7 bases for V and 3 bases for J; bases not matched to a gene: 8. CDR3 length: 13 amino acids. The germline V gene encodes CDR1 SQVTM and CDR2 ANQGSEA. General study points: Highly expanded clone sizes could be underestimated by identical TCR molecules sharing a barcode. Over 98% of effector molecules, yet under 1% of naive-cell molecules, were held by clones above 20 RNA copies.

Libraries of naive CD8 cells were prepared from approximately 20,000 to 980,000 sorted cells using 10%, 30% or 50% RNA. TCRdb fed the PCR reads into MiXCR, producing one record per CDR3 protein. The table lists about 97,000 distinct CDR3 sequences, 30% to 35% of them singletons. This TCR derives from a human donor in good health. Some libraries in this study had Jurkat cell RNA spiked in. Source material: naive CD8+ T cells from blood, with Jurkat cell RNA spiked in. Subset here: FACS-sorted CD8+CD4-CCR7+CD45RA+ naive T cells. The chain recombines TRBV29-1 with TRBJ2-7; 8 bases map to TRBD2. CDR3 protein: CSAGGGRYYEQYF. CDR3 coding DNA: TGCAGCGCGGGAGGGGGTAGATACTACGAGCAGTACTTC.